One sample yielded the 9 T cell receptor beta chains listed below, sequenced in a study of blood T cell repertoires in COVID-19. Measured with immunoSEQ multiplex PCR; TCRdb has only the in-frame clones, and not every one. This repertoire shows 280,000 or so clones, 70% to 90% found once; its top ten account for under 7%. The sequenced sample was PBMCs or T cells enriched from blood (not recorded which). The receptors come from a middle-aged woman who had recovered from COVID-19.

This clone has just one count. The chain combines TRBV2 with TRBJ1-4, with TRBD1 matching over 11 bases. The ends lost 6 bases at V and 7 bases at J; junction bases unmatched: 4. The germline gives CDR1 SNHLY, CDR2 FYNNEI. The CDR3 is 14 residues long. The CDR3 sequence: CASRLGTGGEKLFF. The CDR3 region has the DNA TGTGCCAGCAGGCTCGGGACAGGGGGTGAAAAACTGTTTTTT. The entire variable domain, with the rest obtained from reference TRBV2 and TRBJ1-4, is as follows: EPEVTQTPSHQVTQMGQEVILRCVPISNHLYFYWYRQILGQKVEFLVSFYNNEISEKSEIFDDQFSVERPDGSNFTLKIRSTKLEDSAMYFCASRLGTGGEKLFFGSGTQLSVL.

The sample holds one count of this clone. V gene TRBV18 combines with J gene TRBJ2-7, with 10 bases aligning to TRBD1. The germline gives CDR1 KGHSH, CDR2 LQKENI. The CDR3 length is 15 residues. The trim removed 3 bases at V and 4 bases at J, leaving 6 bases unmatched. CDR3 region: CASSPRDRGTYEQYF. The CDR3 DNA follows: TGTGCCAGCTCACCCCGGGACAGGGGCACGTACGAGCAGTACTTC.

The chain links TRBV27 to TRBJ1-5; D is possibly TRBD1 (5 bases). This CDR3 comprises 15 residues. Trimming left V 6 bases short and J 0 bases short, with 12 bases between. The V gene's germline CDR1 is MNHEY and CDR2 SMNVEV (reference sequence). The chain's CDR3 is CASRRTGYSNQPQHF. Written as DNA, the CDR3 is TGTGCCAGCAGACGAACAGGATATAGCAATCAGCCCCAGCATTTT.

The CDR3 is CASSTPGTGRLEPQHF. In nucleotides, the CDR3 is TGTGCCAGTAGTACCCCCGGGACAGGGAGGTTGGAGCCCCAGCATTTT. The rearrangement links TRBV19 to TRBJ1-5; the match to TRBD1 covers 9 bases. The CDR3 is 16 amino acids. The V gene end was trimmed by 4 bases and the J gene end by 8 bases; junction bases not matched to a gene: 12. The germline V gene encodes CDR1 LNHDA and CDR2 SQIVND (reference sequence).

The rearrangement joins TRBV6-2 or TRBV6-3 to TRBJ2-2, with TRBD1 identical over 11 bases. Germline V lookup: CDR1 MNHEY, CDR2 SVGEGT. Trimming took 2 bases from V and 3 from J; bases not matched to a gene: 5. This CDR3 contains 17 residues. CDR3 DNA: TGTGCCAGCAGTTACCTCGGACAGGGGGCTGACACCGGGGAGCTGTTTTTT. Its translation: CASSYLGQGADTGELFF.

In its sample, this clone was seen once. The gene calls are TRBV6-5 and TRBJ1-1; D not certain. Trimming cost V 3 bases and J 3 bases, with 11 bases left between them. The length of the CDR3 is 14 residues. Germline CDR1 and CDR2: MNHEY and SVGAGI. The CDR3 loop is CASSYGKADTEAFF. CDR3 nucleotides: TGTGCCAGCAGTTATGGCAAAGCGGACACTGAAGCTTTCTTT.

In this sample, this clone turned up once. This sequence joins TRBV6-2 or TRBV6-3 and TRBJ2-7; 13 bases align to TRBD2. The germline V gene encodes CDR1 MNHEY and CDR2 SVGEGT. J was trimmed by 2 bases and V by 0 bases; bases with no gene match: 10. CDR3 length equals 19 residues. CDR3 DNA: TGTGCCAGCAGTTACTCACAGGGTAAGACTAGCGGGAGGACCTACGAGCAGTACTTC. It codes for CASSYSQGKTSGRTYEQYF.

The chain links TRBV29-1 to TRBJ1-4, with D unresolved. The V end lost 4 bases, the J end lost 3 bases, and 12 bases lay between the germline ends. The V gene's germline CDR1 is SQVTM and CDR2 ANQGSEA. This CDR3 contains 14 residues. For the CDR3, the DNA is TGCAGCGTTGCGGTCGATGCCTCTAATGAAAAACTGTTTTTT. It yields the protein CSVAVDASNEKLFF.

The chain is built from TRBV7-9 and TRBJ1-3; D gene ambiguous. This CDR3 has 14 residues. Germline-derived CDR1 and CDR2 are SEHNR and FQNEAQ (reference sequence). Deletions cut 2 bases from V and 5 bases from J, with 10 bases between. The CDR3 DNA reads as TGTGCCAGCAGCTTAAGCGCTATCAGAAACACCATATATTTT. Translation gives CASSLSAIRNTIYF. The full variable domain, in which reference TRBV7-9 and TRBJ1-3 provide the parts outside the CDR3, is DTGVSQNPRHKITKRGQNVTFRCDPISEHNRLYWYRQTLGQGPEFLTYFQNEAQLEKSRLLSDRFSAERPKGSFSTLEIQRTEQGDSAMYLCASSLSAIRNTIYFGEGSWLTVV.